These T cell receptor beta chains were read from a single sample in a study of CD8 T cells in Susac syndrome. One entry per CDR3 protein, called by TCRdb with MiXCR from the immunoSEQ multiplex PCR reads. The sample lists about 130,000 distinct CDR3 sequences, 80% to 85% occurring once. Sequencing was performed on CD8+ T cells from PBMCs. All receptors derive from a human donor with multiple sclerosis. The CDR3 runs from the conserved cysteine through the conserved F or W. Fields, in order: J gene, clone size, V gene, CDR3 protein. Expanded clones get a size class; other rows say once, few or many, or leave the size out.

>TRBJ2-7|-|TRBV6-1
CAISETEYEQYF
>TRBJ1-2|-|TRBV29-1
CSVTGQHTLGGYTF
>TRBJ2-3|-|TRBV6-1
CASRGLAGFTDTQYF
>TRBJ2-2|-|TRBV6-5
CASSPTGATGELFF
>TRBJ1-1|-|TRBV7-2
CASSYGQGLLGTEAFF
>TRBJ2-5|-|TRBV27
CASSQRGLQETQYF
>TRBJ1-1|few|TRBV7-6
CASSLASARRNDEAFF
>TRBJ2-1|-|TRBV12-3/TRBV12-4
CASSLAPGLPVFF
>TRBJ1-5|-|TRBV7-2
CASSSTGGGNQPQHF
>TRBJ2-1|-|TRBV13
CASSYRSGTGFNEQFF
>TRBJ2-1|-|TRBV9
CASSIGAGVAYNEQFF
>TRBJ2-5|few|TRBV11-3
CASSLDLSAGEETQYF
>TRBJ1-1|-|TRBV6-2/TRBV6-3
CASNTVTGTGYMNTEAFF
>TRBJ2-3|-|TRBV12-3/TRBV12-4
CASSSTGDTQYF
>TRBJ2-7|-|TRBV29-1
CSVEGGAPYEQYF
>TRBJ2-2|-|TRBV7-9
CASSPAMGGMNTGELFF
>TRBJ1-2|-|TRBV2
CASREETPYGYTF
>TRBJ1-5|-|TRBV7-9
CASSPQGKGNQPQHF
>TRBJ2-6|-|TRBV7-8
CASSKGGSGANVLTF
>TRBJ1-3|once|TRBV27
CASRGQGEFSGNTIYF
>TRBJ1-2|once|TRBV5-6
CASSHWEGTDGYTF
>TRBJ1-1|-|TRBV5-6
CASSSIRGGTEAFF
>TRBJ2-1|-|TRBV20-1
CSAFSGFSSYNEQFF
>TRBJ2-1|-|TRBV9
CASSPLSRYNEQFF
>TRBJ2-1|-|TRBV6-2/TRBV6-3
CASSPLVNEQFF
>TRBJ2-7|-|TRBV20-1
CSAPDYEQYF
>TRBJ1-1|-|TRBV6-5
CASSYETGVAEAFF
>TRBJ2-7|-|TRBV5-1
CASSLASPSYEQYF
>TRBJ1-1|-|TRBV11-2
CASSPPDRAHNEAFF
>TRBJ2-5|-|TRBV2
CASSDRPFDLSGSETQYF
>TRBJ1-1|-|TRBV6-1
CASRQQELAWNTEAFF
>TRBJ2-1|-|TRBV4-3
CASSQDERHTYNEQFF
>TRBJ2-7|-|TRBV20-1
CSEKGLAGVHGEQYF
>TRBJ1-1|-|TRBV5-1
CASSLSGERPEAFF
>TRBJ1-6|-|TRBV4-2
CASRQESSYNSPLHF
>TRBJ1-1|-|TRBV12-3/TRBV12-4
CASSAPTGNTEAFF
>TRBJ2-3|-|TRBV6-5
CARSYSVVGTDTQYF
>TRBJ2-7|-|TRBV5-1
CASSKVGSYEQYF
>TRBJ2-7|few|TRBV6-5
CASSYFMGEEYEQYF
>TRBJ2-3|-|TRBV27
CASSGWDLPADTQYF
>TRBJ2-1|-|TRBV4-3
CASSPGLAGGPTLDNEQFF
>TRBJ2-1|-|TRBV7-8
CASSTGTEGPYYNEQFF
>TRBJ1-1|-|TRBV2
CASSDGVRGENTEAFF
>TRBJ2-1|once|TRBV30
CACTDNFEQFF
>TRBJ1-2|-|TRBV27
CASSLSGFANYGYTF
>TRBJ2-3|-|TRBV10-3
CAISEPRSRDRSSTDTQYF
>TRBJ2-1|-|TRBV12-3/TRBV12-4
CASTPDAYNEQFF
>TRBJ1-6|-|TRBV10-3
CATKGGTENSPLHF
>TRBJ1-5|-|TRBV5-1
CASRTDDGNQPQHF
>TRBJ1-4|-|TRBV4-1
CASSQDSDEKLFF
>TRBJ2-7|-|TRBV7-9
CASSSLSSGEISHEQYF
>TRBJ2-2|few|TRBV7-9
CASSLGSGELFF
>TRBJ1-1|-|TRBV4-1
CASSQPGQGYMNTEAFF
>TRBJ2-1|once|TRBV5-6
CASSWGHPNEQFF
>TRBJ2-7|-|TRBV2
CATSRGYEQYF
>TRBJ2-7|-|TRBV6-1
CASNAYRAHEQYF
>TRBJ1-1|-|TRBV5-1
CASSLDAPTGEVFF
>TRBJ2-5|-|TRBV7-9
CASSFRQRGLETQYF
>TRBJ1-6|-|TRBV19
CASSIGLNNSPLHF
>TRBJ1-2|-|TRBV27
CASSRQSDHINYGYTF